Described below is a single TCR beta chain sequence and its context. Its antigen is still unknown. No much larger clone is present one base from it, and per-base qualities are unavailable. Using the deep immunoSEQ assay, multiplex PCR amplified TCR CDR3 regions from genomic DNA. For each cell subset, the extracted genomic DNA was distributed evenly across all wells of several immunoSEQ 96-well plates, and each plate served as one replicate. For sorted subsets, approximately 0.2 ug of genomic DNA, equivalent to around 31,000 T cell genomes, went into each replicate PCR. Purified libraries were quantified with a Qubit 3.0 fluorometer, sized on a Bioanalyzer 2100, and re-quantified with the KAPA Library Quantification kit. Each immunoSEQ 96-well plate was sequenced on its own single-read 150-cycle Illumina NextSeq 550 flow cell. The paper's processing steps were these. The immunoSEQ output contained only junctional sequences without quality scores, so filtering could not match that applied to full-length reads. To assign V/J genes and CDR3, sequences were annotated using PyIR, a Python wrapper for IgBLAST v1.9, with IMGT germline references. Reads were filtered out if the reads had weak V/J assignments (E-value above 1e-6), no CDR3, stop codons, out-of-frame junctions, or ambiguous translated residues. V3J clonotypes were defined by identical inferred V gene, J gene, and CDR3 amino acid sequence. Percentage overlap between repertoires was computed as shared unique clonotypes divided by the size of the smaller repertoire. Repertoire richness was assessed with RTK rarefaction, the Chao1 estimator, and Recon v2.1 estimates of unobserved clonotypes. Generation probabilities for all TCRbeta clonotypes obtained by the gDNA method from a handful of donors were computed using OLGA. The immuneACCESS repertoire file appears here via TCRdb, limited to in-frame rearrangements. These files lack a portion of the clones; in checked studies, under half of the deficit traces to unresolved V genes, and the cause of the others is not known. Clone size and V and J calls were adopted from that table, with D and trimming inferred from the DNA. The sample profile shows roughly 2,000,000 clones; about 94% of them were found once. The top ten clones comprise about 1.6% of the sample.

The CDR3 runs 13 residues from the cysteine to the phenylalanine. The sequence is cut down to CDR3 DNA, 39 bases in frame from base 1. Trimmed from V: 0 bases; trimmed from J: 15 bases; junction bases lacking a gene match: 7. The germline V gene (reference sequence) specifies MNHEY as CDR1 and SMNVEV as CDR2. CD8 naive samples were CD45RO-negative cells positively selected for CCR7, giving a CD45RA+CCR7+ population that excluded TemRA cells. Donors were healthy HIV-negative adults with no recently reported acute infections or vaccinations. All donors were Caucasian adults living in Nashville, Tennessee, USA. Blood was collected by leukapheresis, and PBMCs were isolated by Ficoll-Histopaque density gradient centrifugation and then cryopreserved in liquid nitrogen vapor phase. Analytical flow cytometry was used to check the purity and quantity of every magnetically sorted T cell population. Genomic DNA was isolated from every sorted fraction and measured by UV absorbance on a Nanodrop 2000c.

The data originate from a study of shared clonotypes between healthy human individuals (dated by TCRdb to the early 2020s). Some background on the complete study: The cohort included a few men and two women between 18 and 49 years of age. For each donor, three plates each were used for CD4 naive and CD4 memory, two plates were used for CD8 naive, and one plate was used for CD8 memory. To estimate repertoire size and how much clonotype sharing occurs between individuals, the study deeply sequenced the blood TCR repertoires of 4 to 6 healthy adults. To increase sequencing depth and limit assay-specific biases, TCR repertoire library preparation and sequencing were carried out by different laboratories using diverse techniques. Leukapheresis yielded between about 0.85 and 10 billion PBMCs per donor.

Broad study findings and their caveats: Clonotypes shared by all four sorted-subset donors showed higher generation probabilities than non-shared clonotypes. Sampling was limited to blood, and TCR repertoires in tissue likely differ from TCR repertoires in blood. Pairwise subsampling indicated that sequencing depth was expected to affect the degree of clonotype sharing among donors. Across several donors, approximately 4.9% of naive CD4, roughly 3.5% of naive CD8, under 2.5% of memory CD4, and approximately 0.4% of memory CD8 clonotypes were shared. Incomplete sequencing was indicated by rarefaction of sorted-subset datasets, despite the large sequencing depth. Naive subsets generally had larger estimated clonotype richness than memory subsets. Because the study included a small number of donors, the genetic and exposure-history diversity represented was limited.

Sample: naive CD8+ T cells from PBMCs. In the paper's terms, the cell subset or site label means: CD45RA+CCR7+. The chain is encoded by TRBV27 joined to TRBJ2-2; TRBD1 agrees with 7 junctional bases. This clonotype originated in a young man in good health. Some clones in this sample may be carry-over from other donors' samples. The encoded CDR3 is CASSLSVQGPMFF. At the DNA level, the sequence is TGTGCCAGCAGTTTATCCGTACAGGGGCCGATGTTTTTT.